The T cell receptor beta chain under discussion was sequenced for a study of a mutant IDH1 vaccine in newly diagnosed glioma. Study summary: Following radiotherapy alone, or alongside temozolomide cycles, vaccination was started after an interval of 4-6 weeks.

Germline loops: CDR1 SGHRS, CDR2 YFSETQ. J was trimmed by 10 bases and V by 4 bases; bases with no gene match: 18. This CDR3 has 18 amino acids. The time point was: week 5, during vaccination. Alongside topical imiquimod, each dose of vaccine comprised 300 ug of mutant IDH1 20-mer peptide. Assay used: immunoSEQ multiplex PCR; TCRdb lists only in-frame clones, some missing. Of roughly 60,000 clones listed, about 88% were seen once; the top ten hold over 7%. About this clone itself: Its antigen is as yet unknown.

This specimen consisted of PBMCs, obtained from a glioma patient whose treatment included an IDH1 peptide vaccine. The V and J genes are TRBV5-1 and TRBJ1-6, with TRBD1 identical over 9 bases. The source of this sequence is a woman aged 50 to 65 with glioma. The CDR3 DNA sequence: TGCGCCAGCAGCATCTTCTCCGGGACAGGGATGGAGGGGTCACCCCTCCACTTT. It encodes CASSIFSGTGMEGSPLHF.